This TCR beta chain was documented in a study of Japanese encephalitis immunity and Zika vaccine responses (dated by TCRdb to the early 2020s). Study-level background: Included participants received three 5.0 ug doses of alum-adjuvanted ZPIV at weeks 0, 4 and 28. Eleven to twelve participants were given two doses of JEV vaccine (IXIARO) 28 days apart, two to three months before the first ZPIV dose. Approximately twelve participants received one dose of YFV vaccine (YF-VAX) before ZPIV, and roughly ten participants were flavivirus-naive. For TCR sequencing, about 6 representative participants were selected from each pre-vaccination group, and samples were taken at week 0 (after pre-vaccination, before ZPIV) and at week 52. TCR repertoires were also analyzed from three flavivirus-naive individuals at weeks 2, 6 and 52 after starting ZPIV vaccination. For stimulation, either ZIKV structural-protein peptide pools divided into flavivirus-conserved and non-conserved sets were used, or JEV or YFV peptides matching the pre-vaccination. The ZIKV peptides, 15-mers that overlapped by 11 residues, were chosen for containing NetMHCpan/NetMHCII-predicted epitopes with affinity below 50 nM. The study tested whether prior Japanese encephalitis virus (JEV) or yellow fever virus (YFV) vaccination shaped CD4 T cell responses to the Zika vaccine. Results and caveats for the whole study, not just this receptor: Repertoire similarity across time-points and stimulations was higher in JEV-pre-vaccinated donors than in YFV-pre-vaccinated donors, indicating more clonotypes shared between ZIKV and JEV stimulation. Because there were not enough samples, the peptide pools could not be deconvoluted, which meant the specific peptides behind the cross-reactive responses went unidentified. CD8 T cell responses of very low magnitude were detected against ZIKV peptide pools and were observed in only a few individuals. Only a subset of trial participants with three doses and adequate samples was analyzed, not the entire vaccinated cohort. Samples clustered by participant with no similarity between individuals, suggesting no public TCRs were detected. In JEV-pre-vaccinated donors, the repertoire richness of CD4 T cells responding to conserved ZIKV epitopes dropped significantly after ZPIV.

The CDR3 sequence holds 14 residues, the cysteine and phenylalanine included. Only the CDR3 portion is preserved as DNA: 42 bases, with reading frame beginning at the first base. V was cut back by 5 bases and J by 2 bases, leaving a gap of 14 bases between them. CDR1 and CDR2 (DFQATT, SNEGSKA) derive from the germline V gene (reference sequence). Library prep was done by 5' RACE. Before sequencing, the TCRbeta libraries were pooled in amounts proportional to the number of cells sorted for each library. Total RNA from sorted cells was extracted with RNAzol RT, and cDNA was made with an oligo(dT) primer and a template-switching oligo. The TCRbeta V-CDR3-J region was amplified by PCR between a SMARTer oligo primer and a TCRbeta constant-region primer using Kapa HiFi. Illumina adaptors and sample-specific index barcodes were added in a second PCR, followed by HighPrep bead cleanup and Bioanalyzer confirmation of a band of roughly 650 bp. Sequencing of the libraries was done on an Illumina MiSeq using 2x151 bp paired-end reads. The study's own analysis went as follows. Reads were demultiplexed with an in-house Java program, and MiXCR assigned TCRbeta annotations and counted clonotypes. Repertoire overlap was measured with Morisita-Horn indices from the R package vegan, along with UPGMA clustering and Circos plots of recurring clonotypes. Shannon diversity and richness were normalized to the highest possible value given the input cell numbers, yielding values from 0 to 1. CDR3beta sequences were aligned with MUSCLE, distances were computed with SeqinR, and multidimensional scaling was plotted in R. TCRdb redid the processing of the public reads, applying fastp at Q25 and MiXCR, and retained in-frame beta chains. Entries that share a CDR3 protein sequence are merged under the most common genes and DNA. The V and J calls and clone size are TCRdb's, not the authors'. The sample table contains over 250 distinct CDR3 sequences; only one count was recorded for around 2.5% of them. The biggest ten clones account for around a third of the sample.

PBMCs were labeled with CellTrace CFSE and cultured for over 5 days in RPMI with approximately 7.5% human serum plus peptide pools at roughly 1 ug/mL each. Unfixed proliferating CD4 T cells were sorted on a BD FACSAria as live CD56-CD19-CD16-CD3+CD4+ CFSE-low cells. Enrolled adults were healthy and seronegative for ZIKV, JEV, YFV, DENV and WNV by microneutralization screening. The samples were drawn from a phase 1 trial of an alum-adjuvanted Zika purified-inactivated virus (ZPIV) vaccine that was randomized, double-blinded and placebo-controlled. Peripheral blood mononuclear cells were isolated using a standard procedure and kept frozen in liquid nitrogen until needed. By sample share, this clonotype is hyperexpanded (1% or more). No much larger clone is present one base from it, and per-base qualities are unavailable.

This receptor was taken from an adult man who received an inactivated Zika virus vaccine. This sample comprised antigen-activated CD4+ T cells from blood, cultured, obtained during a Zika inactivated vaccine study. In this chain, TRBV20-1 is recombined with TRBJ2-3; tentative D gene TRBD1, with 5 bases matching. The CDR3: CSAGAPVSTDTQYF. The nucleotide sequence is TGCAGTGCTGGGGCACCGGTTTCCACAGATACGCAGTATTTT.